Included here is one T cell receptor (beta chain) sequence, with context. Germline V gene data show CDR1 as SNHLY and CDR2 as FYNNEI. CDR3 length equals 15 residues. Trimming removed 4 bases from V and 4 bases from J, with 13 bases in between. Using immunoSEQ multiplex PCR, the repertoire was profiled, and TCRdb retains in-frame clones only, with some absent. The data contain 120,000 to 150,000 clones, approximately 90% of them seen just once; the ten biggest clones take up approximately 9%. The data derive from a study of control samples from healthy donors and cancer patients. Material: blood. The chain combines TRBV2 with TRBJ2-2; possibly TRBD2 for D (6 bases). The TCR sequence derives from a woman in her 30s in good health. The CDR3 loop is CASSVDSGGTGELFF. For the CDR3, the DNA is TGTGCCAGCAGTGTCGACTCCGGGGGCACCGGGGAGCTGTTTTTT. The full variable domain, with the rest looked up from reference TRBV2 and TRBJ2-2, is EPEVTQTPSHQVTQMGQEVILRCVPISNHLYFYWYRQILGQKVEFLVSFYNNEISEKSEIFDDQFSVERPDGSNFTLKIRSTKLEDSAMYFCASSVDSGGTGELFFGEGSRLTVL.